One T cell receptor (beta chain) is described in this entry. In the original analysis: It was from reference gene primer amplification that nucleated cell counts were estimated. Method: immunoSEQ multiplex PCR; TCRdb's copy keeps in-frame clones and lacks some. Clone size and V and J calls were adopted from that table, with D and trimming inferred from the DNA. Altogether 150,000 or so clones are present, about three quarters being singletons, with the ten largest covering approximately 9.4%. The CDR3 covers 15 residues. CDR1 and CDR2 (germline): LNHDA, SQIVND (reference sequence). V was pared by 1 base and J by 3 bases, with 9 bases between. The data were taken from a study of blood T cell repertoires in COVID-19. Study-wide context: Samples of COVID-19 (acute and convalescent) were obtained from the United States, Italy and Spain. The analysed material was cDNA or gDNA that came from T cells, B-cell-depleted T cells, or PBMCs.

The origin of this receptor is a woman between 45 and 65 years old with active or convalescent COVID-19. This rearrangement joins TRBV19 to TRBJ2-2; D ambiguous. The sample taken for sequencing was peripheral blood. CDR3 DNA sequence: TGTGCCAGTAGTATAGGGGCAGTCTACACCGGGGAGCTGTTTTTT. The encoded protein is CASSIGAVYTGELFF.